The 6 T cell receptor beta chains given below trace back to one sample, sequenced in a study of CD8+CD57+ T cells in acquired aplastic anemia. Only patients with CD8+CD57+ cell expansion on flow cytometry were chosen for sequencing. Genomic DNA templated the TCR beta VDJ and CDR3 profiling. TCRdb fed the reads into MiXCR, producing one record per CDR3 protein. The table lists 220,000 or so distinct CDR3 sequences, approximately 65% of them singletons. Sequencing was performed on sorted CD4+, CD8+, or CD8+CD57+ T cells (not recorded which) from PBMCs. Receptors were obtained from a human donor with aplastic anemia.

The rearrangement uses TRBV10-3 and TRBJ2-7; the D is unclear. With 6 bases removed from V and 3 bases from J, the gap between germline ends came to 6 bases. The germline V gene has CDR1 ENHRY and CDR2 SYGVKD. This CDR3 is built from 11 residues. CDR3 sequence reads: CAISDLYEQYF. The CDR3 region has the DNA TGTGCCATCAGCGACCTCTACGAGCAGTACTTC.

The V call is TRBV15, the J call TRBJ1-5; D gene ambiguous. The CDR3 consists of 13 residues. V was trimmed by 1 base and J by 7 bases, leaving 8 bases between them. Germline lookup yields CDR1 LNHNV and CDR2 YYDKDF (reference sequence). The CDR3 bases are TGTGCCACCAGCAGAGGGGTCGGGCAGCCCCAGCATTTT. Residues: CATSRGVGQPQHF.

The chain combines TRBV7-9 with TRBJ2-1; D unresolved. Germline CDR1 SEHNR, CDR2 FQNEAQ (reference sequence). The CDR3 has 13 residues. Trimming shortened V by 9 bases and J by 6 bases, and 15 bases separated the two germline ends. CDR3 sequence: CASQSASINEQFF. CDR3 nucleotides: TGTGCCAGTCAAAGCGCGTCAATCAATGAGCAGTTCTTC. Full variable domain (missing parts from reference TRBV7-9 and TRBJ2-1): DTGVSQNPRHKITKRGQNVTFRCDPISEHNRLYWYRQTLGQGPEFLTYFQNEAQLEKSRLLSDRFSAERPKGSFSTLEIQRTEQGDSAMYLCASQSASINEQFFGPGTRLTVL.

In its sample, this clonotype was seen many times. This chain joins TRBV7-9 and TRBJ1-1; a weak D match, TRBD1 (5 bases). V was trimmed by 1 base and J by 1 base, leaving 7 bases between them. The CDR3 totals 14 residues. The germline CDR1 and CDR2 sequences are SEHNR and FQNEAQ (reference sequence). CDR3 nucleotides: TGTGCCAGCAGCTTAGTTACAGGGAACACTGAAGCTTTCTTT. This codes for CASSLVTGNTEAFF.

The chain is built from TRBV5-1 and TRBJ1-6; the match to TRBD1 covers 9 bases. The germline CDR1 and CDR2 sequences are SGHRS and YFSETQ. This CDR3 has 15 amino acids. V lost 4 bases, J lost 14 bases, and 13 bases stayed unmatched. The CDR3: CASSVGTGTTGALHF. The CDR3 nucleotides are TGCGCCAGCAGCGTCGGGACAGGGACCACAGGGGCCCTCCACTTT. Looking up the rest from reference TRBV5-1 and TRBJ1-6 gives the full variable domain: KAGVTQTPRYLIKTRGQQVTLSCSPISGHRSVSWYQQTPGQGLQFLFEYFSETQRNKGNFPGRFSGRQFSNSRSEMNVSTLELGDSALYLCASSVGTGTTGALHFGNGTRLTVT.

V is TRBV7-6 and J is TRBJ2-1, with D perhaps matching TRBD2 (6 bases). Trimming shortened V by 3 bases and J by 4 bases, and 13 bases separated the two germline ends. The CDR3 consists of 15 residues. Looked up from germline, CDR1 is SGHVS and CDR2 is FNYEAQ. Here the CDR3 DNA reads TGTGCCAGCAGCTTTTCCGGGAGTTTGTACAATGAGCAGTTCTTC. This codes for CASSFSGSLYNEQFF.